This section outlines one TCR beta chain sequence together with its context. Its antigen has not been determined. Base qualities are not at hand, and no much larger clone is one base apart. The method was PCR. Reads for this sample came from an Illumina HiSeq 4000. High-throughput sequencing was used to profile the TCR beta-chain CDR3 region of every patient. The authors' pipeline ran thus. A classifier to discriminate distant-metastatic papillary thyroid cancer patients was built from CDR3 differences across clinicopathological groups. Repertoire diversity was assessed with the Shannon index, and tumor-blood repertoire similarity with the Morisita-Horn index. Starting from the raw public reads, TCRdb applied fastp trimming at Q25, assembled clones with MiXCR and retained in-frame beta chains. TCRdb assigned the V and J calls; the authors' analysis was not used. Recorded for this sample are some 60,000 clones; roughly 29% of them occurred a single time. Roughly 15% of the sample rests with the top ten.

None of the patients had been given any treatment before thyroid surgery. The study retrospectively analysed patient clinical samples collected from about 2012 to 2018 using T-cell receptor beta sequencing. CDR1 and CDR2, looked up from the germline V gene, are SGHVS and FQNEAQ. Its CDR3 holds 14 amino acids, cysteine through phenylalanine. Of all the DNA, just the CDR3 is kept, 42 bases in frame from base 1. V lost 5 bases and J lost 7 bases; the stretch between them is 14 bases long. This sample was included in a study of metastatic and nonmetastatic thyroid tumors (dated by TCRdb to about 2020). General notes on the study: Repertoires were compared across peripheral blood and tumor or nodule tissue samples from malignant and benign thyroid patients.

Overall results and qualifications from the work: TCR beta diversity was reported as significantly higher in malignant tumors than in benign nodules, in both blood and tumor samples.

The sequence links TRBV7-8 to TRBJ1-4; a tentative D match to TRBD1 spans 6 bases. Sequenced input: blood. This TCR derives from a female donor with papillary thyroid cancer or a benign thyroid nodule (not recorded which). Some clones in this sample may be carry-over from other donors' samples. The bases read TGTGCCAGCAGCCGGGGGCGTTTGACTGAAAAACTGTTTTTT. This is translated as CASSRGRLTEKLFF.